Below, 6 T cell receptor beta chains from the same sample are listed, as sequenced in a study of CXCR3-negative and CXCR3-positive naive CD8 T cells. Study results and caveats: Hydrophobicity was higher for TRB CDR3s found in CXCR3-positive naive cells than in CXCR3-negative naive cells.

Libraries were UMI-labeled 5' RACE TRB cDNA. Reprocessing the 5' RACE reads, TCRdb reports a single entry for every CDR3 protein and omits DNA. This sample's table reports approximately 130,000 distinct CDR3 sequences. Antigens of these TCRs are unknown. Material for sequencing was naive CXCR3+ CD8+ T cells from blood. Described subset: CD45RO-CCR7+CD27+CD95- naive CD8+ T cells expressing CXCR3 (TNR3+). The receptor source for this set is a human donor in good health. Some clones in this sample may be carry-over from other donors' samples.

The gene calls are TRBV9 and TRBJ1-1; TCRdb's D call of TRBD1 is untestable without DNA. Germline V lookup: CDR1 SGDLS, CDR2 YYNGEE. This CDR3 comprises 13 residues. The CDR3 reads CASSGGVDTEAFF.

The chain recombines TRBV29-1 with TRBJ1-1. CDR1 is SQVTM and CDR2 is ANQGSEA in the germline V gene. The CDR3 extends over 11 amino acids. The CDR3 is CSVGRNTEAFF.

The chain employs TRBV19 and TRBJ2-1; TCRdb picks TRBD1, but there is no DNA to check that call. Germline lookup yields CDR1 LNHDA and CDR2 SQIVND (reference sequence). This CDR3 has 15 amino acids. The CDR3: CASISGTGGYNEQFF. The full variable domain, completed using reference TRBV19 and TRBJ2-1, is DGGITQSPKYLFRKEGQNVTLSCEQNLNHDAMYWYRQDPGQGLRLIYYSQIVNDFQKGDIAEGYSVSREKKESFPLTVTSAQKNPTAFYLCASISGTGGYNEQFFGPGTRLTVL.

V gene TRBV4-2 combines with J gene TRBJ2-7; the D gene TCRdb calls, TRBD1, cannot be checked with no DNA. The CDR3 loop spans 14 amino acids. The V gene's germline CDR1 is LGHNA and CDR2 YNFKEQ. The CDR3 region is CASSHGGGSYEQYF.

The chain recombines TRBV7-9 with TRBJ2-7; TCRdb's D call, TRBD1, is unchecked because there is no DNA. This CDR3 contains 15 residues. The germline gives CDR1 SEHNR, CDR2 FQNEAQ (reference sequence). CDR3 region: CASSPGTGYSYEQYF.

This rearrangement joins TRBV7-6 to TRBJ1-5; there is no DNA to check the TCRdb D call of TRBD1. The V gene's germline CDR1 is SGHVS and CDR2 FNYEAQ. The CDR3 has 14 amino acids. CDR3 in amino acids: CASSLSAEGQPQHF.